This is a list of T cell receptor beta chains from one sample in a study of response to subunit inactivated influenza vaccine. Via MiXCR, TCRdb re-called the RT-PCR reads, giving one row per CDR3 protein. The data contain 450,000 to 550,000 distinct CDR3 sequences, 25% of them singletons. The sequenced sample was CD4+ T cells sorted from PBMCs, obtained roughly 5 days after vaccination. All receptors come from a man aged 50-60 years who received an inactivated influenza vaccine. CDR3s include the opening cysteine and the closing phenylalanine or tryptophan. Fields, in order: clone size, CDR3 length, V gene, D gene, J gene, CDR3 protein, CDR3 DNA. The D gene is left open where the match is weak. Not all rows give a size; the values are once, few, many and, for expanded clones, a class.

clone_size: few; cdr3_length: 11; v_call: TRBV24-1; d_call: NA; j_call: TRBJ2-7; cdr3_aa: CATSGAYEQYF; cdr3_nt: TGTGCCACCTCTGGGGCCTACGAGCAGTACTTC
clone_size: NA; cdr3_length: 18; v_call: TRBV7-8; d_call: TRBD2; j_call: TRBJ2-1; cdr3_aa: CASSLLLSGRVRDNEQFF; cdr3_nt: TGTGCCAGCAGCCTCCTACTTAGCGGGAGGGTTCGGGACAATGAGCAGTTCTTC
clone_size: few; cdr3_length: 14; v_call: TRBV20-1; d_call: TRBD2; j_call: TRBJ2-1; cdr3_aa: CSAHGLAGSSEQFF; cdr3_nt: TGCAGTGCTCACGGACTAGCGGGGTCAAGCGAGCAGTTCTTC
clone_size: NA; cdr3_length: 15; v_call: TRBV7-9; d_call: TRBD2; j_call: TRBJ2-5; cdr3_aa: CASSRLAGVGETQYF; cdr3_nt: TGTGCCAGCAGCCGACTAGCGGGGGTCGGAGAGACCCAGTACTTC
clone_size: few; cdr3_length: 16; v_call: TRBV20-1; d_call: NA; j_call: TRBJ2-7; cdr3_aa: CSARGFPRSDSYEQYF; cdr3_nt: TGCAGTGCTAGGGGCTTCCCGCGGTCCGACTCCTACGAGCAGTACTTC
clone_size: NA; cdr3_length: 12; v_call: TRBV20-1; d_call: NA; j_call: TRBJ2-1; cdr3_aa: CSASLAANEQFF; cdr3_nt: TGCAGTGCCAGCTTAGCGGCGAATGAGCAGTTCTTC
clone_size: NA; cdr3_length: 15; v_call: TRBV7-2; d_call: NA; j_call: TRBJ1-5; cdr3_aa: CASSLVTALNQPQHF; cdr3_nt: TGTGCCAGCAGCTTAGTTACGGCGCTAAATCAGCCCCAGCATTTT
clone_size: NA; cdr3_length: 14; v_call: TRBV6-1; d_call: TRBD1; j_call: TRBJ1-5; cdr3_aa: CASGNRGSNQPQHF; cdr3_nt: TGTGCCAGCGGGAACAGGGGGAGCAATCAGCCCCAGCATTTT
clone_size: many; cdr3_length: 14; v_call: TRBV5-1; d_call: NA; j_call: TRBJ2-3; cdr3_aa: CASSAPASTDTQYF; cdr3_nt: TGCGCCAGCAGCGCCCCGGCTAGCACAGATACGCAGTATTTT
clone_size: NA; cdr3_length: 14; v_call: TRBV20-1; d_call: TRBD1; j_call: TRBJ1-4; cdr3_aa: CSARGGQAREKLFF; cdr3_nt: TGCAGTGCTAGAGGGGGACAGGCCAGAGAAAAACTGTTTTTT
clone_size: few; cdr3_length: 15; v_call: TRBV9; d_call: NA; j_call: TRBJ1-6; cdr3_aa: CASSVGETDNSPLHF; cdr3_nt: TGTGCCAGCAGCGTAGGGGAGACAGATAATTCACCCCTCCACTTT
clone_size: NA; cdr3_length: 12; v_call: TRBV28; d_call: TRBD1; j_call: TRBJ1-5; cdr3_aa: CASRQGGQPQHF; cdr3_nt: TGTGCCAGCAGACAGGGGGGTCAGCCCCAGCATTTT
clone_size: few; cdr3_length: 15; v_call: TRBV10-3; d_call: NA; j_call: TRBJ1-5; cdr3_aa: CAISDYTGPNQPQHF; cdr3_nt: TGTGCCATCAGTGACTACACAGGGCCCAATCAGCCCCAGCATTTT
clone_size: few; cdr3_length: 18; v_call: TRBV11-2; d_call: NA; j_call: TRBJ2-5; cdr3_aa: CASSLRGRGPQFGETQYF; cdr3_nt: TGTGCCAGCAGCTTACGGGGGCGGGGGCCACAATTCGGAGAGACCCAGTACTTC
clone_size: NA; cdr3_length: 16; v_call: TRBV7-8; d_call: TRBD2; j_call: TRBJ2-1; cdr3_aa: CASSSAWGGETSEQFF; cdr3_nt: TGTGCCAGCAGCTCCGCTTGGGGGGGAGAGACGAGTGAGCAGTTCTTC
clone_size: NA; cdr3_length: 14; v_call: TRBV6-2/TRBV6-3; d_call: NA; j_call: TRBJ2-2; cdr3_aa: CASSLIPGPGELFF; cdr3_nt: TGTGCCAGCAGTCTAATTCCGGGTCCCGGGGAGCTGTTTTTT
clone_size: few; cdr3_length: 13; v_call: TRBV27; d_call: TRBD1; j_call: TRBJ2-4; cdr3_aa: CASKRQGEHIQYF; cdr3_nt: TGTGCCAGCAAACGACAGGGGGAGCACATTCAGTACTTC
clone_size: NA; cdr3_length: 15; v_call: TRBV5-1; d_call: TRBD1; j_call: TRBJ2-2; cdr3_aa: CASSSLQGATGELFF; cdr3_nt: TGCGCCAGCAGCTCGTTACAGGGGGCCACCGGGGAGCTGTTTTTT
clone_size: few; cdr3_length: 15; v_call: TRBV12-3/TRBV12-4; d_call: TRBD1; j_call: TRBJ2-1; cdr3_aa: CASSLNPGGLNEQFF; cdr3_nt: TGTGCCAGCAGTTTAAATCCAGGGGGCTTGAATGAGCAGTTCTTC
clone_size: NA; cdr3_length: 15; v_call: TRBV6-1; d_call: NA; j_call: TRBJ2-5; cdr3_aa: CASSQPNTFGETQYF; cdr3_nt: TGTGCCAGCAGCCAGCCCAACACGTTCGGGGAGACCCAGTACTTC
clone_size: NA; cdr3_length: 15; v_call: TRBV7-2; d_call: NA; j_call: TRBJ2-2; cdr3_aa: CASSYNTGQPGELFF; cdr3_nt: TGTGCCAGCAGCTACAATACAGGGCAACCCGGGGAGCTGTTTTTT
clone_size: few; cdr3_length: 13; v_call: TRBV5-1; d_call: NA; j_call: TRBJ2-1; cdr3_aa: CASSPHNRDTRFF; cdr3_nt: TGCGCCAGCAGCCCACATAACAGGGACACCAGATTCTTC
clone_size: few; cdr3_length: 17; v_call: TRBV4-3; d_call: TRBD2; j_call: TRBJ2-1; cdr3_aa: CASSQDELAGAYNEQFF; cdr3_nt: TGCGCCAGCAGCCAAGATGAGCTAGCGGGAGCCTACAATGAGCAGTTCTTC
clone_size: few; cdr3_length: 17; v_call: TRBV12-3/TRBV12-4; d_call: TRBD1; j_call: TRBJ2-6; cdr3_aa: CASGLWTGGVGANVLTF; cdr3_nt: TGTGCCAGCGGTCTTTGGACAGGGGGCGTTGGGGCCAACGTCCTGACTTTC
clone_size: NA; cdr3_length: 17; v_call: TRBV29-1; d_call: TRBD2; j_call: TRBJ2-3; cdr3_aa: CSRQISLAGDVADTQYF; cdr3_nt: TGCAGCCGTCAGATAAGTCTAGCGGGAGATGTGGCAGATACGCAGTATTTT
clone_size: few; cdr3_length: 14; v_call: TRBV18; d_call: NA; j_call: TRBJ2-2; cdr3_aa: CASSVQRGRGELFF; cdr3_nt: TGTGCCAGCTCAGTCCAGAGGGGCCGCGGGGAGCTGTTTTTT
clone_size: few; cdr3_length: 14; v_call: TRBV7-9; d_call: NA; j_call: TRBJ2-3; cdr3_aa: CASSQTGGADTQYF; cdr3_nt: TGTGCCAGCAGCCAAACAGGGGGGGCAGATACGCAGTATTTT
clone_size: few; cdr3_length: 16; v_call: TRBV7-6; d_call: NA; j_call: TRBJ2-5; cdr3_aa: CASSLNPRTTQETQYF; cdr3_nt: TGTGCCAGCAGCTTAAACCCCAGGACAACCCAAGAGACCCAGTACTTC
clone_size: NA; cdr3_length: 14; v_call: TRBV19; d_call: NA; j_call: TRBJ2-7; cdr3_aa: CASSTAGDTYEQYF; cdr3_nt: TGTGCCAGTAGTACCGCCGGGGACACCTACGAGCAGTACTTC
clone_size: NA; cdr3_length: 14; v_call: TRBV11-2; d_call: NA; j_call: TRBJ2-2; cdr3_aa: CASSRARGTGELFF; cdr3_nt: TGTGCCAGCAGCAGGGCCCGGGGGACCGGGGAGCTGTTTTTT
clone_size: few; cdr3_length: 14; v_call: TRBV15; d_call: NA; j_call: TRBJ1-1; cdr3_aa: CATSRGQVDTEAFF; cdr3_nt: TGTGCCACCAGCAGAGGACAGGTGGACACTGAAGCTTTCTTT
clone_size: NA; cdr3_length: 13; v_call: TRBV10-3; d_call: NA; j_call: TRBJ2-3; cdr3_aa: CAISAGRTDTQYF; cdr3_nt: TGTGCCATCAGTGCGGGACGCACAGATACGCAGTATTTT
clone_size: few; cdr3_length: 17; v_call: TRBV14; d_call: NA; j_call: TRBJ2-7; cdr3_aa: CASSQGWGRRSSYEQYF; cdr3_nt: TGTGCCAGCAGCCAAGGCTGGGGGAGAAGGAGCTCCTACGAGCAGTACTTC
clone_size: few; cdr3_length: 19; v_call: TRBV5-6; d_call: NA; j_call: TRBJ2-6; cdr3_aa: CASSPVGFRDSSGANVLTF; cdr3_nt: TGTGCCAGCAGCCCGGTCGGGTTTAGGGATTCGTCTGGGGCCAACGTCCTGACTTTC
clone_size: few; cdr3_length: 17; v_call: TRBV18; d_call: NA; j_call: TRBJ2-3; cdr3_aa: CAISPLRVATSTDTQYF; cdr3_nt: TGTGCCATCTCACCACTCCGCGTAGCGACTAGCACAGATACGCAGTATTTT
clone_size: once; cdr3_length: 15; v_call: TRBV27; d_call: NA; j_call: TRBJ1-1; cdr3_aa: CASTPGGAENTEAFF; cdr3_nt: TGTGCCAGCACACCTGGGGGGGCCGAGAACACTGAAGCTTTCTTT
clone_size: NA; cdr3_length: 14; v_call: TRBV2; d_call: NA; j_call: TRBJ2-3; cdr3_aa: CASRKGTSTDTQYF; cdr3_nt: TGTGCCAGCAGGAAAGGGACCAGCACAGATACGCAGTATTTT
clone_size: few; cdr3_length: 15; v_call: TRBV18; d_call: TRBD1; j_call: TRBJ1-2; cdr3_aa: CASSPRQGSTIVYTF; cdr3_nt: TGTGCCAGCTCACCCAGACAGGGTTCAACTATAGTCTACACCTTC
clone_size: many; cdr3_length: 14; v_call: TRBV7-2; d_call: NA; j_call: TRBJ2-7; cdr3_aa: CASSPRSPGYEQYF; cdr3_nt: TGTGCCAGCAGCCCCCGTAGTCCAGGGTACGAGCAGTACTTC
clone_size: NA; cdr3_length: 13; v_call: TRBV29-1; d_call: NA; j_call: TRBJ1-5; cdr3_aa: CSVDLGGNQPQHF; cdr3_nt: TGCAGCGTTGATCTCGGGGGCAATCAGCCCCAGCATTTT
clone_size: NA; cdr3_length: 14; v_call: TRBV2; d_call: NA; j_call: TRBJ2-3; cdr3_aa: CASSEGQRTDTQYF; cdr3_nt: TGTGCCAGCAGTGAAGGACAGCGCACAGATACGCAGTATTTT
clone_size: NA; cdr3_length: 16; v_call: TRBV12-3/TRBV12-4; d_call: TRBD1; j_call: TRBJ1-6; cdr3_aa: CASSPAGGGSNSPLHF; cdr3_nt: TGTGCCAGCAGTCCCGCAGGAGGGGGCTCTAATTCACCCCTCCACTTT
clone_size: NA; cdr3_length: 15; v_call: TRBV10-3; d_call: TRBD2; j_call: TRBJ2-5; cdr3_aa: CAISMGLAGQETQYF; cdr3_nt: TGTGCCATCAGTATGGGACTAGCGGGACAAGAGACCCAGTACTTC
clone_size: NA; cdr3_length: 13; v_call: TRBV12-3/TRBV12-4; d_call: TRBD1; j_call: TRBJ1-6; cdr3_aa: CASSGTAYSPLHF; cdr3_nt: TGTGCCAGCTCCGGGACAGCTTATTCACCCCTCCACTTT
clone_size: once; cdr3_length: 13; v_call: TRBV5-1; d_call: TRBD1; j_call: TRBJ2-1; cdr3_aa: CASSSLVGQGGLF; cdr3_nt: TGCGCCAGCAGCTCACTGGTGGGACAGGGTGGACTCTTC
clone_size: NA; cdr3_length: 15; v_call: TRBV20-1; d_call: TRBD1; j_call: TRBJ2-1; cdr3_aa: CSAIIDRVAYNEQFF; cdr3_nt: TGCAGTGCTATAATAGACAGGGTGGCCTACAATGAGCAGTTCTTC
clone_size: few; cdr3_length: 15; v_call: TRBV7-9; d_call: TRBD2; j_call: TRBJ2-3; cdr3_aa: CASSLVLSGSDTQYF; cdr3_nt: TGTGCCAGCAGCTTAGTGCTTAGCGGGAGTGATACGCAGTATTTT
clone_size: NA; cdr3_length: 13; v_call: TRBV5-6; d_call: NA; j_call: TRBJ1-1; cdr3_aa: CASSPPDGVDAFF; cdr3_nt: TGTGCCAGCAGCCCGCCGGATGGGGTGGACGCTTTCTTT
clone_size: few; cdr3_length: 13; v_call: TRBV18; d_call: TRBD1; j_call: TRBJ1-1; cdr3_aa: CASSVGQELQAFF; cdr3_nt: TGTGCCAGCTCTGTCGGACAGGAGCTTCAAGCTTTCTTT
clone_size: few; cdr3_length: 16; v_call: TRBV3-1; d_call: NA; j_call: TRBJ2-3; cdr3_aa: CASSQGRGRPTDTQYF; cdr3_nt: TGTGCCAGCAGCCAAGGGCGGGGACGCCCGACAGATACGCAGTATTTT
clone_size: once; cdr3_length: 14; v_call: TRBV29-1; d_call: NA; j_call: TRBJ2-2; cdr3_aa: CSALVFANTGELFF; cdr3_nt: TGCAGCGCATTAGTTTTTGCGAACACCGGGGAGCTGTTTTTT
clone_size: many; cdr3_length: 11; v_call: TRBV10-3; d_call: NA; j_call: TRBJ2-3; cdr3_aa: CAISEGDTQYF; cdr3_nt: TGTGCCATCAGTGAGGGGGATACGCAGTATTTT
clone_size: NA; cdr3_length: 14; v_call: TRBV20-1; d_call: NA; j_call: TRBJ2-5; cdr3_aa: CSAPLQGSKETQYF; cdr3_nt: TGCAGTGCGCCTCTACAGGGTTCAAAAGAGACCCAGTACTTC
clone_size: NA; cdr3_length: 13; v_call: TRBV7-2; d_call: NA; j_call: TRBJ2-5; cdr3_aa: CACSLKVGETQYF; cdr3_nt: TGTGCCTGCAGCTTAAAGGTCGGAGAGACCCAGTACTTC
clone_size: NA; cdr3_length: 15; v_call: TRBV12-3/TRBV12-4; d_call: TRBD1; j_call: TRBJ2-7; cdr3_aa: CASSSHAGTGVEQYF; cdr3_nt: TGTGCCAGCAGTTCCCATGCCGGGACAGGGGTCGAGCAGTACTTC
clone_size: NA; cdr3_length: 17; v_call: TRBV7-2; d_call: NA; j_call: TRBJ2-6; cdr3_aa: CASSLAGGDSGANVLTF; cdr3_nt: TGTGCCAGCAGCTTAGCGGGAGGTGACTCTGGGGCCAACGTCCTGACTTTC
clone_size: few; cdr3_length: 19; v_call: TRBV11-1; d_call: NA; j_call: TRBJ2-1; cdr3_aa: CASSLGLAARSSSYNEQFF; cdr3_nt: TGTGCCAGCAGCTTAGGGTTGGCTGCCCGAAGTAGCTCCTACAATGAGCAGTTCTTC
clone_size: many; cdr3_length: 15; v_call: TRBV10-3; d_call: NA; j_call: TRBJ2-6; cdr3_aa: CAISDKGSGANVLTF; cdr3_nt: TGTGCCATCAGTGATAAGGGTTCTGGGGCCAACGTCCTGACTTTC
clone_size: few; cdr3_length: 14; v_call: TRBV20-1; d_call: TRBD1; j_call: TRBJ2-2; cdr3_aa: CSARSQTGLGELFF; cdr3_nt: TGCAGTGCTAGATCCCAGACAGGGTTGGGGGAGCTGTTTTTT